What follows is one TCR beta chain and its context. What it recognizes is unknown. CDR1 and CDR2 from the germline V gene are MNHNS and SASEGT. The CDR3 sequence is 15 residues long. Trimming took off 3 bases at V and 3 bases at J, with 14 bases between the two ends. The method was immunoSEQ multiplex PCR; TCRdb's version includes in-frame clones alone and lacks a portion of them. The repertoire holds about 83,000 clones, with about 91% as singletons. The sample originates from a study of a mutant IDH1 vaccine in newly diagnosed glioma. The wider study: Patients came in for eight vaccinations, in weeks 1, 3, 5, 7, 11, 15, 19 and 23. Treated patients, averaging approximately 40 years, were roughly 60% male and approximately 38% female. General observations from the study: Overall, almost 95% of patients had vaccine-induced immune responses.

Time point specified: week 5, during vaccination. With topical imiquimod, each dose of the vaccine consisted of 300 ug of mutant IDH1 20-mer peptide. Here the sequenced sample was PBMCs, taken from a glioma patient whose treatment included an IDH1 peptide vaccine. The sequence was collected from a woman between 50 and 59 years old with glioma. The V gene is TRBV6-1, the J gene TRBJ1-2, with D tentatively TRBD1 (5 bases). In nucleotides, the CDR3 is TGTGCCAGCAGTGATGGGACCGATCACTACTATGGCTACACCTTC. Translating gives CASSDGTDHYYGYTF.